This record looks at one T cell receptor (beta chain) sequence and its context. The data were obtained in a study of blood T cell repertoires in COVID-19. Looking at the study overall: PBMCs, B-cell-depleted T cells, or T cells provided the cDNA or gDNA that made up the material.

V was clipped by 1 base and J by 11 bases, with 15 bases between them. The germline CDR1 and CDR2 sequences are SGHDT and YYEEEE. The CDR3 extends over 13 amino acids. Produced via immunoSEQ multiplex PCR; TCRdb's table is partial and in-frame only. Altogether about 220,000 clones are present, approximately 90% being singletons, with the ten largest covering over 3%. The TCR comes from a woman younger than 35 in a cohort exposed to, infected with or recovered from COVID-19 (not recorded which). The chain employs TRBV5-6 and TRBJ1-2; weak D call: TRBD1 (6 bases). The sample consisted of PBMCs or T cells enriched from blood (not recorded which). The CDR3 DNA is TGTGCCAGCAGCTTGAGGGGGATAGACGATTACACCTTC. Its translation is CASSLRGIDDYTF.